This entry concerns a single T cell receptor beta chain. In this sample, this clonotype turned up a few times. The antigen this receptor binds is unknown. No base quality information exists; no much larger clone differs at one position. This sample is part of a study of blood T cells in healthy people across ages (dated by TCRdb to about 2015). Describing the broader study: In model experiments, roughly one uniquely barcoded TCR beta cDNA molecule per two T cells was captured by template switching. Four age groups were formed from the donors: young (average roughly 16 years), middle-aged (around 37), aged (over 55) and long-lived (roughly 81). Using deep sequencing normalized with unique cDNA molecular identifiers, the study measured how TCR beta repertoire diversity changes with age. Two additional independent replicas of 1 million unique cDNA reads from the same blood draw were analyzed for two donors (one aged 18 to 29 and one aged 80 or older). The research as a whole found: As age increased, observed TCR beta diversity per million T cells dropped in a roughly linear way, and a significant reduction was already evident by age around 41. Observed TCR beta diversity correlated strongly with the percentage of naive T cells measured by flow cytometry. Because donor CMV infection status was unknown, age-related changes in expanded clonotypes were potentially confounded. Since profiling was done on bulk unsorted PBMCs, naive and antigen-experienced compartments could not be conclusively compared. Total diversity estimates from one million sequenced T cells were considered lower bounds and underestimates. Compared with the aged group, more naive CD4+ T cells, fewer expanded clones and increased TCR diversity were shown by the long-lived group, suggesting age selection.

The roughly 42 donors, aged about 6 to 90 years, were systemically healthy Caucasian individuals from Russia. Around 10 milliliters of peripheral blood were drawn from each donor into EDTA-treated Vacutainer tubes. Ficoll-Paque density-gradient centrifugation was used to isolate PBMCs, with at least 6.5 million obtained per sample. Trizol reagent was used to extract total RNA from PBMCs, with at least 5.5 micrograms per sample. For every donor, flow cytometry on a PBMC aliquot measured the percentage of naive CD45RAhigh/CD27high T cells. Library preparation was by 5' RACE. The sequencer listed for this sample is Illumina HiSeq 2500. A second roughly 6 to 11 cycle PCR used a sample-barcoded 5' primer and a J-beta primer mix. Each TCR beta cDNA molecule received a unique molecular identifier from a template-switch 5' adaptor carrying 12 random nucleotides. Each sample yielded at least 2.5 million CDR3-containing paired-end reads. The Mint cDNA synthesis kit, primed by a TRBC-specific oligonucleotide, was used to synthesize first-strand cDNA from all RNA. After uracil-DNA glycosylase treatment, a first 18-cycle PCR used universal primers M1SS and BC2_uni_R on all cDNA. In the authors' own workflow: Each sample was normalized by randomly selecting 1 million high-quality reads, each carrying a distinct molecular identifier. Instead of being binned into consensus sequences, reads with shared molecular identifiers were discarded. MiTCR, with a Q25 quality threshold and the strictest error-elimination algorithm, was used for CDR3 identification, clonotype clustering and error correction. Lower-bound total TCR beta diversity was estimated with a nonparametric unseen species model using Euler transformation. The raw public reads went through TCRdb reprocessing: fastp at Q25, MiXCR clone calling, in-frame beta chains kept. Under each unique CDR3 protein, matching rows form one entry showing the most common genes and DNA. The V and J calls were determined by TCRdb, not by the authors. The table for this sample lists around 990,000 distinct CDR3 sequences; 20% to 25% of them were counted only once. About 0.72% of the sample is in the top ten clones.

This same sample was also part of a study on T cells of mothers and their children. As the second publication notes: Donors were nine systemically healthy Caucasian individuals: three mothers and their six children. cDNA synthesis used all of the extracted RNA, with 1.5 ug of RNA in each 15 ul reaction. Sample barcodes and 2-4 random nucleotides were added via the M1S primer in the second PCR. Each mother yielded over 8 million TCR beta CDR3 reads and each child a few million reads. Thymic selection shapes the output of TCR recombination in a similar way in related and unrelated pairs, and inherited differences have a minor effect. Normalized repertoire overlap was always found to be slightly, but never significantly, higher in related mother-child pairs than in unrelated mother-child pairs. With a sensitivity of approximately 93 clones per million clonotypes, no persistent microchimeric T cell clones were detected. To look for features that set related mother-child pairs apart from unrelated individuals, the researchers ran deep NGS to compare the TCR beta repertoires of mothers and children. The mean age was about 40 +/- 4 years for the mothers and about 10 +/- 4 years for the children. After adapters were ligated using NEBNext reagents, the libraries underwent 100+100 nt paired-end sequencing on an Illumina HiSeq 2000. To prevent cross-contamination, the mother and child libraries were prepared a month apart and were sequenced in separate runs. Between roughly 450,000 and 2,000,000 distinct TCR beta clonotypes were identified per donor. Naive TCR beta clonotypes were estimated from low-frequency clonotypes matched to each donor's FACS-determined naive share, without sorting.

This receptor was taken from a girl aged 2-9 years in good health. The sample taken for sequencing was blood.

The nucleotides read TGTGCCAGCAGTCCGACCGGGCCGCGCAATCAGCCCCAGCATTTT. Translated, it gives CASSPTGPRNQPQHF. The V and J segments used are TRBV6-6 and TRBJ1-5; the D gene assignment is ambiguous. Reading the germline V gene (reference sequence) gives CDR1 MNHNY and CDR2 SVGAGI. V drops 5 bases and J drops 2 bases, leaving 13 bases in between. The CDR3 has 15 amino acids, counting the end cysteine and phenylalanine. The entry retains the CDR3 DNA only, 45 bases that are in frame from base 1.